The 29 T cell receptor beta chains in this list originate from one sample, sequenced in a study of breast tumors, draining lymph nodes, adjacent tissues. Samples came from axillary lymph nodes draining the breast cancer. TCRdb re-derived calls from the multiplex PCR reads in MiXCR, one entry per CDR3 protein. The sample carries 270,000 or so distinct CDR3 sequences, roughly 30% recorded once. The sequenced sample was axillary lymph node tissue. These receptors came from a female donor with breast cancer. Some clones in this sample may be carry-over from other donors' samples.

This clonotype was found many times. The chain recombines TRBV5-6 with TRBJ1-2; D is uncertain. CDR3 length: 16 amino acids. Germline lookup yields CDR1 SGHDT and CDR2 YYEEEE. The V end was cut by 0 bases, the J end by 1 base, with 13 bases between. The DNA of the CDR3 is TGTGCCAGCAGCTTGGCTGGGCAGAGTTATAACTATGGCTACACCTTC. Its protein is CASSLAGQSYNYGYTF. The full variable domain, its missing parts supplied by reference TRBV5-6 and TRBJ1-2, is DAGVTQSPTHLIKTRGQQVTLRCSPKSGHDTVSWYQQALGQGPQFIFQYYEEEERQRGNFPDRFSGHQFPNYSSELNVNALLLGDSALYLCASSLAGQSYNYGYTFGSGTRLTVV.

This clonotype has only a few counts. The chain recombines TRBV10-3 with TRBJ2-3; 7 bases are a match to TRBD1. Germline assignment: CDR1 ENHRY and CDR2 SYGVKD. V shed 8 bases and J 2 bases; nucleotides not matched to a gene: 7. There are 14 residues in the CDR3. The DNA for the CDR3 is TGTGCCATCGGCTTCGGACAGGACACAGATACGCAGTATTTT. This codes for CAIGFGQDTDTQYF.

The genes are TRBV6-1 and TRBJ1-6, with D possibly matching TRBD1 (6 bases). The germline V gene has CDR1 MNHNS and CDR2 SASEGT. CDR3 length: 14 residues. Trimming took off 5 bases at V and 9 bases at J, with 14 bases between the two ends. The DNA for the CDR3 is TGTGCCAGCAGTCCGCGACAGGCGGGTTCACCCCTCCACTTT. It codes for CASSPRQAGSPLHF.

This clonotype was picked up many times. The DNA of the CDR3 is TGTGCCACCAGTGATTTAAAACAGGGAGGCAATCAGCCCCAGCATTTT. Translated, it gives CATSDLKQGGNQPQHF. The chain is built from TRBV24-1 and TRBJ1-5, with D possibly TRBD1 on 6 matching bases. This CDR3 is built from 16 residues. V lost 1 base to trimming and J lost 2 bases, with 11 bases between them. The germline V gene encodes CDR1 KGHDR and CDR2 SFDVKD.

This clonotype was seen only once. A much larger clone lies a single base off, so this may be a read error. This chain joins TRBV5-4 and TRBJ2-1; 9 nucleotides match TRBD2. Per germline, CDR1 SGHNT and CDR2 YYREEE (reference sequence). This CDR3 has 16 amino acids. CDR3 nucleotide sequence: TGTGCCGGCAGTCAAGTAGCGGGAGACACCTACAATGAGCAGTTCTTC. Translated: CAGSQVAGDTYNEQFF.

V is TRBV20-1 and J is TRBJ2-2; 10 bases are shared with TRBD1. Germline V gene lookup returns CDR1 DFQATT and CDR2 SNEGSKA (reference sequence). Trimming took 0 bases from V and 7 from J; bases not matched to a gene: 8. This CDR3 comprises 16 residues. The CDR3 is CSAREEGTGVIGELFF. DNA for the CDR3: TGCAGTGCTAGAGAGGAAGGGACAGGGGTCATCGGGGAGCTGTTTTTT.

A note on this clonotype: The conserved phenylalanine or tryptophan normally closing the CDR3 is absent here, so this likely arose from a read error. Because the CDR3's place on the DNA is in doubt, the DNA is left out and the CDR3 is given as listed by TCRdb. The CDR3 sequence: CASSPTSDGTLYS. V and J are TRBV9 and TRBJ2-5; the table's D call, TRBD2, has no DNA check behind it. Germline CDR1 reads SGDLS; CDR2 reads YYNGEE. The CDR3 region is 13 residues in length, termini included.

This clonotype has just a few counts. CDR3 sequence reads: CASILGGTQYF. CDR3 bases: TGTGCCAGCATCCTAGGAGGTACGCAGTATTTT. The chain has TRBV18 and TRBJ2-3; maybe TRBD2 (5 bases). In germline, CDR1 is KGHSH, CDR2 LQKENI. This CDR3 contains 11 residues. V lost 8 bases and J 8 bases, leaving 11 bases between the germline ends.

There are a few counts of this clonotype. Since a much larger clone is just one base distant, this may be a read error. The chain combines TRBV12-3 or TRBV12-4 with TRBJ2-7; D is ambiguous. V lost 3 bases and J lost 0, with 6 bases in between. This CDR3 is built from 13 residues. CDR3 region: CASSFYGSYEQYF. DNA of the CDR3: TGTGCCAGCAGTTTCTATGGCTCCTACGAGCAGTACTTC.

This clonotype was detected only a few times. This chain links TRBV6-1 with TRBJ2-1; D not certain. The V gene's germline CDR1 is MNHNS and CDR2 SASEGT. The V gene lost 10 bases and the J gene lost 6 bases, with 19 bases spanning the gap. The CDR3 runs to 14 residues. The CDR3 bases are TGTGCCACACGGGTGAGGCCCTTAAGCAATGAGCAGTTCTTC. Protein sequence: CATRVRPLSNEQFF.

As for this clonotype: A read error is likely, as this CDR3 ends without the conserved phenylalanine or tryptophan. The chain has TRBV12-5 and TRBJ2-4; 8 bases line up with TRBD1. Germline values: CDR1 LGHNT, CDR2 FRNRAP. The J segment lost 9 bases and the V segment lost 3 bases, leaving 7 bases of the junction unmatched. CDR3 length: 14 residues. The CDR3: CASGFRGQGGIQYL. The CDR3 DNA is TGTGCTAGTGGTTTCAGGGGGCAGGGGGGCATTCAGTACCTC.

In this sample, this clonotype turned up many times. The rearrangement joins TRBV9 to TRBJ2-3, with 9 bases that match TRBD1. V gave up 2 bases and J gave up 3 bases; unmatched junction bases: 7. The germline gives CDR1 SGDLS, CDR2 YYNGEE. The CDR3 is 16 residues long. CDR3 in amino acids: CASSVAGQGWTDTQYF. The DNA for the CDR3 is TGTGCCAGCAGCGTTGCCGGACAGGGGTGGACAGATACGCAGTATTTT.

In this sample, this clonotype turned up many times. The chain links TRBV19 to TRBJ2-3; 10 nucleotides align to TRBD2. Per the germline V gene, CDR1 is LNHDA and CDR2 is SQIVND (reference sequence). V was clipped by 1 base and J by 4 bases; unmatched bases: 5. This CDR3 has 16 amino acids. The CDR3 DNA reads as TGTGCCAGTAGTATAGTACTAGCGGGAAGGGCAGATACGCAGTATTTT. This encodes CASSIVLAGRADTQYF.

The table lists this clonotype with a few counts. The chain employs TRBV30 and TRBJ2-3; TRBD2 matches at 11 bases. There are 15 residues in the CDR3. Germline loops: CDR1 GTSNPN, CDR2 SVGIG (reference sequence). The trim removed 3 bases at V and 4 bases at J, leaving 6 bases unmatched. CDR3 region: CAWSQTSGTADTQYF. CDR3 sequence (DNA): TGTGCCTGGAGCCAGACTAGCGGGACTGCAGATACGCAGTATTTT. Using reference TRBV30 and TRBJ2-3 for the parts outside the CDR3, the full variable domain is SQTIHQWPATLVQPVGSPLSLECTVEGTSNPNLYWYRQAAGRGLQLLFYSVGIGQISSEVPQNLSASRPQDRQFILSSKKLLLSDSGFYLCAWSQTSGTADTQYFGPGTRLTVL.

This clonotype was observed at least ten times. The chain is built from TRBV4-1 and TRBJ1-2; unclear D gene. Germline V gives CDR1 MGHRA, CDR2 YSYEKL. The CDR3 contains 15 residues. V shed 1 base and J shed 4 bases, with 13 bases lying between them. The CDR3 nucleotides read TGCGCCAGCAGCCAAGGGGCTCTGGAGACCTATGGCTACACCTTC. Its protein product is CASSQGALETYGYTF.

Ten or more counts support this clonotype. The J gene is TRBJ1-5, the V gene TRBV4-1, with D unclear. V gave up 0 bases and J gave up 1 base, with 10 bases separating them. This CDR3 comprises 16 residues. Germline-derived CDR1 and CDR2 are MGHRA and YSYEKL. For the CDR3, the DNA is TGCGCCAGCAGCCAAGAAACGGGTACCAGCAATCAGCCCCAGCATTTT. Its protein is CASSQETGTSNQPQHF.

The V and J genes are TRBV27 and TRBJ1-2; D remains unclear. V lost 4 bases and J 3 bases, leaving 15 bases between the germline ends. This CDR3 has 15 residues. Germline lookup yields CDR1 MNHEY and CDR2 SMNVEV (reference sequence). The CDR3 DNA reads TGTGCCAGCAGTTCCCGGACGTCCGGGGACTATGGCTACACCTTC. Protein sequence: CASSSRTSGDYGYTF.

This clonotype was recorded a few times. The rearrangement links TRBV28 to TRBJ2-1; D is unclear. Looked up from germline, CDR1 is MDHEN and CDR2 is SYDVKM. The CDR3 consists of 11 residues. The V and J ends lost 3 bases and 12 bases respectively, with 9 bases between them. The CDR3 is CASSFRAGQFF. Written as DNA, the CDR3 is TGTGCCAGCAGTTTCCGGGCCGGGCAGTTCTTC. Together with reference TRBV28 and TRBJ2-1, the CDR3 gives the full variable domain: DVKVTQSSRYLVKRTGEKVFLECVQDMDHENMFWYRQDPGLGLRLIYFSYDVKMKEKGDIPEGYSVSREKKERFSLILESASTNQTSMYLCASSFRAGQFFGPGTRLTVL.

This clonotype was recorded many times. The chain joins TRBV2 to TRBJ1-5; D remains unclear. CDR3 size: 14 residues. CDR1 is SNHLY and CDR2 is FYNNEI in the germline V gene. V was shortened by 1 base and J by 5 bases, with 9 bases between the two germline ends. CDR3 DNA sequence: TGTGCCAGCAGTGAAGACGGAACCGATCAGCCCCAGCATTTT. As protein: CASSEDGTDQPQHF.

This clonotype rates as medium-sized (0.01 to 0.1%). The chain is built from TRBV29-1 and TRBJ2-1; the D gene is possibly TRBD2 (6 bases). The CDR3 consists of 13 residues. Trimming removed 3 bases at V and 0 bases at J, with 6 bases between. Germline-derived CDR1 and CDR2 are SQVTM and ANQGSEA. CDR3 DNA: TGCAGCGTTGACGGGAGCTCCTACAATGAGCAGTTCTTC. Amino acids: CSVDGSSYNEQFF.

In this sample, this clonotype turned up once. For the CDR3, the DNA is TGTGCCAGCAGCCGAACAGGGGGCGCGTCGCAGCCCCAGCATTTT. Protein product: CASSRTGGASQPQHF. This chain joins TRBV28 and TRBJ1-5, with 9 bases aligning to TRBD1. The CDR3 contains 15 residues. Germline V gene sequence: CDR1 MDHEN, CDR2 SYDVKM. V lost 6 bases, J lost 7 bases, and 10 bases stayed unmatched.

The genes are TRBV7-2 and TRBJ2-7; tentative D call: TRBD2 (6 bases). V was shortened by 3 bases and J by 6 bases, with 12 bases between the two germline ends. From germline, CDR1 is SGHTA and CDR2 FQGNSA. The CDR3 has 13 amino acids. CDR3 amino acids: CASSLSAGLEQYF. CDR3 coding DNA: TGTGCCAGCAGCTTGTCGGCGGGACTCGAGCAGTACTTC.

The table lists this clonotype with a few counts. In nucleotides, the CDR3 is TGTGCCAGCAGTGCCGTTAGCGGCTCCTACAATGAGCAGTTCTTC. It encodes CASSAVSGSYNEQFF. The chain is built from TRBV6-1 and TRBJ2-1, with D possibly being TRBD2 (6 bases). The V gene's germline CDR1 is MNHNS and CDR2 SASEGT. This CDR3 region has 15 residues. Trimming removed 4 bases at V and 0 bases at J, with 10 bases between.

At least ten counts were recorded for this clonotype. The V gene is TRBV11-3, the J gene TRBJ2-7; perhaps TRBD1 as D (5 bases). The CDR3 has 14 amino acids. V gave up 6 bases and J gave up 2 bases, with 14 bases separating them. CDR1 and CDR2 from the germline V gene are SGHNT and YENEEA. The CDR3 is CASSQGPITYEQYF. Here the CDR3 DNA reads TGTGCCAGCAGTCAGGGCCCGATAACCTACGAGCAGTACTTC.

Ten or more counts support this clonotype. This rearrangement joins TRBV2 to TRBJ2-1, with 11 positions matching TRBD2. The CDR3 has 15 residues. CDR1 and CDR2 from the germline V gene are SNHLY and FYNNEI. After removal of 6 bases from V and 10 bases from J, the junction contained 11 bases not matched to a gene. CDR3 nucleotide sequence: TGTGCCAGCAGCAAACTAGCGGGAGAGGTGGCAGAGCAGTTCTTC. This encodes CASSKLAGEVAEQFF.

This clonotype was seen many times. The CDR3 is CASSTGWSYTF. CDR3 nucleotides: TGTGCCAGCAGTACCGGGTGGAGCTACACCTTC. V gene TRBV27 combines with J gene TRBJ1-2; D is uncertain. In germline, CDR1 is MNHEY, CDR2 SMNVEV (reference sequence). The V end lost 5 bases, the J end lost 9 bases, and 10 bases lay between the germline ends. This CDR3 region has 11 residues.

In this sample, this clonotype turned up many times. The chain carries TRBV7-9 and TRBJ2-3; D is uncertain. CDR3 size: 13 residues. The V and J ends lost 1 base and 7 bases respectively, with 9 bases between them. Germline V gene lookup returns CDR1 SEHNR and CDR2 FQNEAQ (reference sequence). CDR3 in DNA: TGTGCCAGCAGCTTAGGTGGCCGATATACGCAGTATTTT. Protein product: CASSLGGRYTQYF.

This clonotype was detected many times. The chain combines TRBV5-8 with TRBJ1-1, with D uncertain. V lost 0 bases, J lost 4 bases, and 13 bases lay in between. CDR3 length: 15 amino acids. The germline CDR1 and CDR2 sequences are SGHTS and YDEGEE. CDR3 DNA: TGTGCCAGCAGCTTGGAAGCTAGCGTCCTCACTGAAGCTTTCTTT. Translating it yields CASSLEASVLTEAFF.

This clonotype came up once. This chain links TRBV5-5 with TRBJ2-2; D not resolved. This CDR3 is built from 14 residues. V was shortened by 4 bases and J by 6 bases, with 13 bases between the two germline ends. Per the germline V gene, CDR1 is SGHKS and CDR2 is YYEKEE (reference sequence). The CDR3 sequence: CASSQVRAPGELFF. In nucleotides, the CDR3 is TGTGCCAGCAGCCAAGTTCGAGCCCCCGGGGAGCTGTTTTTT.